This T cell receptor beta chain was observed in a study of blood T cell repertoires in COVID-19. Profiled with immunoSEQ multiplex PCR; TCRdb holds only in-frame clones, not every one. The sample lists fewer than 300,000 clones, 80% to 90% occurring once. The germline V gene encodes CDR1 WNHNN and CDR2 SYGVQD (reference sequence). V lost 4 bases and J 6 bases, leaving 13 bases between the germline ends. The CDR3 has 13 residues. The receptor was derived from a woman aged 25 to 39 who had recovered from COVID-19. The chain carries TRBV10-1 and TRBJ2-7, with unresolved D. What was sequenced was PBMCs or T cells enriched from blood (not recorded which). CDR3 loop: CASSVIRTGEQYF. The CDR3 nucleotides are TGCGCCAGCAGTGTCATTCGTACGGGCGAGCAGTACTTC.